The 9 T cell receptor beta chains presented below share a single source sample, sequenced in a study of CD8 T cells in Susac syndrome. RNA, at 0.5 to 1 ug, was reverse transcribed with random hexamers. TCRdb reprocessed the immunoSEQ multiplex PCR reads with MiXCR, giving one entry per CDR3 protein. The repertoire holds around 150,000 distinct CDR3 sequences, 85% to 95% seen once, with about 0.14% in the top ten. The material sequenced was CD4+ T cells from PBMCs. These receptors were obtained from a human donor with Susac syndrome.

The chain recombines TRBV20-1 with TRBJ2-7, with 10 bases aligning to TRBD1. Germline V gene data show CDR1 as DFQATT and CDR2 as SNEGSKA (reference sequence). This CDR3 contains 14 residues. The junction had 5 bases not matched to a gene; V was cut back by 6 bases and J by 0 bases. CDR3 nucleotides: TGCAGTGCAGCCGGGACAGGGGCCTCCTACGAGCAGTACTTC. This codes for CSAAGTGASYEQYF.

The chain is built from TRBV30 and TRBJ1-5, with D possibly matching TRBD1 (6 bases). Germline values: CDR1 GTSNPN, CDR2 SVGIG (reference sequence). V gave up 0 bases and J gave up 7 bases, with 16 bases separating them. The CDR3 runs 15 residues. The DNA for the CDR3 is TGTGCCTGGAGTGTACTTGGGACAAAGGTCCAGCCCCAGCATTTT. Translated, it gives CAWSVLGTKVQPQHF. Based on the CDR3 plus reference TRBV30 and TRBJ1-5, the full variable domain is SQTIHQWPATLVQPVGSPLSLECTVEGTSNPNLYWYRQAAGRGLQLLFYSVGIGQISSEVPQNLSASRPQDRQFILSSKKLLLSDSGFYLCAWSVLGTKVQPQHFGDGTRLSIL.

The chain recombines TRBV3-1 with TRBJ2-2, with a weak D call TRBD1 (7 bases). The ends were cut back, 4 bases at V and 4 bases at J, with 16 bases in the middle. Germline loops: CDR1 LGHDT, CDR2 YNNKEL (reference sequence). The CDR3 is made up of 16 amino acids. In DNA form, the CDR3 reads TGTGCCAGCAGCCCCAGGGGGGCGGGGTCCACCGGGGAGCTGTTTTTT. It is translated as CASSPRGAGSTGELFF. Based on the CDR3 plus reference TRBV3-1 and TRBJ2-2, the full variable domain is DTAVSQTPKYLVTQMGNDKSIKCEQNLGHDTMYWYKQDSKKFLKIMFSYNNKELIINETVPNRFSPKSPDKAHLNLHINSLELGDSAVYFCASSPRGAGSTGELFFGEGSRLTVL.

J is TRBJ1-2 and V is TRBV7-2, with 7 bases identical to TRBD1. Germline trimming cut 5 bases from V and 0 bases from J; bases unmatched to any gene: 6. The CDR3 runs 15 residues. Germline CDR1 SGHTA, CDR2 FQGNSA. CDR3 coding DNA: TGTGCCAGCAGCCCAGGACAGGCCGCTAACTATGGCTACACCTTC. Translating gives CASSPGQAANYGYTF.

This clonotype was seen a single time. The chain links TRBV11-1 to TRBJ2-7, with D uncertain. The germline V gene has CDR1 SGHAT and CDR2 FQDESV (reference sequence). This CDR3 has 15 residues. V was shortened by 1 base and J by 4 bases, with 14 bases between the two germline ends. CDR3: CASSLDNTPTYEQYF. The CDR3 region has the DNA TGTGCCAGCAGCTTAGATAACACTCCAACATACGAGCAGTACTTC.

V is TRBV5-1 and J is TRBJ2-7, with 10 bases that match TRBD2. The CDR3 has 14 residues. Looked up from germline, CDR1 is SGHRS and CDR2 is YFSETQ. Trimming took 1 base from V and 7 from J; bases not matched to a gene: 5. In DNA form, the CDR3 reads TGCGCCAGCAGCTTGAGCGGGGGGGCCGAGGAGCAGTACTTC. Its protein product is CASSLSGGAEEQYF.

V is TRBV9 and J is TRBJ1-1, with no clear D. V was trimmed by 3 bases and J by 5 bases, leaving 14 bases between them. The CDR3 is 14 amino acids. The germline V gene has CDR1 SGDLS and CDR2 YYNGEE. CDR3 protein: CASSASGRGTEAFF. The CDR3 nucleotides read TGTGCCAGCAGCGCCAGCGGTCGAGGGACTGAAGCTTTCTTT.

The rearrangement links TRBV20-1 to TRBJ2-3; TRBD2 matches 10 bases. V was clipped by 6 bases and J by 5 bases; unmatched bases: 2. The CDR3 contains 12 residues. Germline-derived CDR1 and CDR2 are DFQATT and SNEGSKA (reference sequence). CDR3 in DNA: TGCAGTGCGAGGACTAGCGGAGATACGCAGTATTTT. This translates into CSARTSGDTQYF.

The DNA for the CDR3 is TGTGCCAGCAGTGACTCTGGGACGACAGAGCAGTTCTTC. It yields the protein CASSDSGTTEQFF. The chain links TRBV6-4 to TRBJ2-1; the D gene could be TRBD1 or TRBD2 (5 bases each). This CDR3 is built from 13 residues. CDR1 is MRHNA, CDR2 SNTAGT, per germline. V was trimmed by 0 bases and J by 10 bases, leaving 10 bases between them.